The T cell receptor beta chain under discussion was sequenced for a study of blood T cell repertoires in COVID-19. At the level of the study: Specimens from acute and convalescent COVID-19 originated in the United States, Italy and Spain.

Using immunoSEQ multiplex PCR, the repertoire was profiled, and TCRdb retains in-frame clones only, with some absent. The sample yields approximately 97,000 clones, 78% seen once. With V trimmed by 4 bases and J by 7 bases, 9 bases remained unmatched. This CDR3 is 15 amino acids long. Germline CDR1 is MDHEN and CDR2 is SYDVKM. V usage is TRBV28 and J usage is TRBJ2-1; TRBD2 aligns across 8 bases. Material for sequencing was peripheral blood. This clonotype originated in a man in his sixties with active or convalescent COVID-19. This CDR3 is CASSSDGRAGNEQFF. DNA of the CDR3: TGTGCCAGCAGTTCAGACGGGAGGGCCGGAAATGAGCAGTTCTTC.